The TCR beta chain described here comes from a study of blood T cell repertoires in COVID-19. Study in general: Some COVID-19 samples were acute and others convalescent; all came from the United States, Italy and Spain. T cells, B-cell-depleted T cells, or PBMCs provided the cDNA or gDNA that served as material.

In the original analysis: Estimated nucleated cell counts came from reference gene primer amplification. Profiling relied on immunoSEQ multiplex PCR, and the TCRdb table lists in-frame clones only, not all of them. The V and J calls and clone size are taken from that table; D and trimming were inferred from the DNA. Of under 300,000 clones listed, roughly 87% are singletons. The sample taken for sequencing was peripheral blood. The sequence came from a man aged 55 to 70 who had recovered from COVID-19.

CDR3 region: CASSPWTGEGYTF. CDR3 in DNA: TGTGCCAGCTCACCCTGGACAGGGGAAGGCTACACCTTC. The chain couples TRBV18 to TRBJ1-2; the match to TRBD1 covers 9 bases. J lost 8 bases, V lost 3 bases, and 4 bases had no gene match. CDR1 and CDR2 (germline): KGHSH, LQKENI. The CDR3 loop spans 13 amino acids.